The sequence of this TCR beta chain was determined in a study of T cell repertoires and HLA-DP antigens. At the level of the study: Donor ages ranged from 18-to-29 to 60-to-69; a couple of men, one woman.

Sequencing used immunoSEQ multiplex PCR; TCRdb keeps in-frame clones, though not all of them. The repertoire holds about 89,000 clones, with about 89% as singletons. A note on this clone: Its matching antigen is unknown.

V lost 5 bases, J lost 1 base, and 1 base stayed unmatched. The CDR3 sequence is 14 residues long. Germline V lookup: CDR1 SGHTA, CDR2 FQGTGA. The sequence came from a man aged 45-65 years in good health and CMV-seronegative. The chain has TRBV7-3 and TRBJ2-3; 9 bases align to TRBD1. The sample was CD4+ T cells from PBMCs. For the CDR3, the DNA is TGTGCCAGCAGCCGGACAGGGGGCACAGATACGCAGTATTTT. Its protein is CASSRTGGTDTQYF.